The 29 T cell receptor beta chains below were found in one sample sequenced in a study of control samples from healthy donors and cancer patients. Using immunoSEQ multiplex PCR, the repertoire was profiled, and TCRdb retains in-frame clones only, with some absent. The table has roughly 130,000 clones, under 95% seen once; the top ten hold 1.5% to 2%. Material for sequencing was PBMCs. The source is a man aged 45 to 65 with head and neck cancer.

The V gene is TRBV7-3, the J gene TRBJ1-1, with D possibly being TRBD1 (5 bases). Germline-derived CDR1 and CDR2 are SGHTA and FQGTGA. The V end lost 1 base, the J end lost 3 bases, and 6 bases lay between the germline ends. The CDR3 contains 13 residues. The CDR3 region has the DNA TGTGCCAGCAGCTTAAGGGGGGACACTGAAGCTTTCTTT. Amino acids: CASSLRGDTEAFF.

The chain employs TRBV3-1 (or the pseudogene TRBV3-2) and TRBJ2-5, with 10 nucleotides matching TRBD2. V lost 3 bases, J lost 4 bases, and 11 bases stayed unmatched. The CDR3 spans 17 residues. Germline V gene sequence: CDR1 LGHDT, CDR2 YNNKEL (reference sequence). The CDR3 protein is CASSHTSSGGAGETQYF. The CDR3 DNA reads TGTGCCAGCAGCCACACTTCCAGCGGGGGGGCGGGAGAGACCCAGTACTTC.

Comments on this clone: Within the sample, other DNA sequences also encode this same CDR3. The V and J genes are TRBV6-1 and TRBJ2-7; D is unclear. Germline V lookup: CDR1 MNHNS, CDR2 SASEGT. This CDR3 is 11 amino acids long. V was trimmed by 0 bases and J by 3 bases, leaving 0 bases between them. The CDR3 bases are TGTGCCAGCAGTGAAGCCTACGAGCAGTACTTC. Translation: CASSEAYEQYF.

The V call is TRBV7-9, the J call TRBJ1-1, with D unclear. The ends were cut back, 0 bases at V and 0 bases at J, with 2 bases in the middle. The V gene's germline CDR1 is SEHNR and CDR2 FQNEAQ (reference sequence). The CDR3 totals 13 residues. Written as DNA, the CDR3 is TGTGCCAGCAGCTTAGCACTGAACACTGAAGCTTTCTTT. This translates into CASSLALNTEAFF.

The CDR3 DNA follows: TGTGCCACCAGCGACAGGGCAACTAATGAAAAACTGTTTTTT. Translated: CATSDRATNEKLFF. The chain couples TRBV15 to TRBJ1-4; the match to TRBD1 covers 7 bases. V was clipped by 5 bases and J by 0 bases; unmatched bases: 0. The CDR3 extends over 14 amino acids. The germline V gene encodes CDR1 LNHNV and CDR2 YYDKDF (reference sequence).

The CDR3 region has the DNA TGCGCCAGCAGCTTGGCTTACTTGGGGGGAACCGGCTCTGGAAACACCATATATTTT. Protein product: CASSLAYLGGTGSGNTIYF. This rearrangement joins TRBV5-1 to TRBJ1-3; tentative D call: TRBD1 (5 bases). CDR3 size: 19 residues. V lost 0 bases to trimming and J lost 0 bases, with 19 bases between them. In germline, CDR1 is SGHRS, CDR2 YFSETQ.

The J gene is TRBJ1-2, the V gene TRBV7-9; 7 bases are shared with TRBD1. V was clipped by 5 bases and J by 2 bases; unmatched bases: 5. Germline CDR1 is SEHNR and CDR2 is FQNEAQ (reference sequence). There are 14 residues in the CDR3. In DNA form, the CDR3 reads TGTGCCAGCAGCCAACAGACAGGGAACTATGGCTACACCTTC. Protein product: CASSQQTGNYGYTF.

This chain uses TRBV12-3 or TRBV12-4 with TRBJ1-2; weak D call: TRBD1 (5 bases). With 6 bases removed from V and 8 bases from J, the gap between germline ends came to 16 bases. The CDR3 has 13 residues. CDR3 sequence reads: CASRDGLGLGYTF. The CDR3 coding sequence is TGTGCCAGCAGGGATGGTTTGGGGCTCGGCTACACCTTC.

This clone was observed a handful of times. The rearrangement joins TRBV7-2 to TRBJ2-3; tentatively, D is TRBD2 (6 bases). CDR3 length: 16 residues. Between the trimmed V and J ends, which lost 1 base and 3 bases, there was a span of 14 bases. Looked up from germline, CDR1 is SGHTA and CDR2 is FQGNSA. CDR3 sequence: CASSLGRVAETDTQYF. Here the CDR3 DNA reads TGTGCCAGCAGCTTAGGGAGGGTAGCCGAGACAGATACGCAGTATTTT.

In this sample, this clone turned up once. The V call is TRBV7-3, the J call TRBJ2-1, with 12 bases aligning to TRBD2. Germline V gene lookup returns CDR1 SGHTA and CDR2 FQGTGA. Trimming took 1 base from V and 6 from J; bases not matched to a gene: 7. The CDR3 length is 17 residues. The CDR3 DNA reads TGTGCCAGCAGCTTAATGATCGCTAGCGGGGGGGCCAATGAGCAGTTCTTC. Translating gives CASSLMIASGGANEQFF.

The V and J genes are TRBV7-2 and TRBJ2-3, with TRBD1 as a possible D gene (7 bases). CDR3 length: 14 residues. Germline V gene data show CDR1 as SGHTA and CDR2 as FQGNSA. With 7 bases removed from V and 6 bases from J, the gap between germline ends came to 17 bases. The CDR3 nucleotides are TGTGCCAGCAAGGGAGGACAGGAACGGGATACGCAGTATTTT. Amino acids: CASKGGQERDTQYF.

V gene TRBV7-2 combines with J gene TRBJ2-7, with TRBD2 matching 13 bases. This CDR3 contains 16 residues. CDR1 is SGHTA, CDR2 FQGNSA, per germline. Trimming took 6 bases from V and 3 from J; bases not matched to a gene: 8. This CDR3 reads CASSTTSGGLYYEQYF. CDR3 nucleotide sequence: TGTGCCAGCAGTACGACTAGCGGGGGGCTTTACTACGAGCAGTACTTC.

The rearrangement links TRBV28 to TRBJ1-2; D might be TRBD1 (6 bases). The germline CDR1 and CDR2 sequences are MDHEN and SYDVKM. V dropped 10 bases and J dropped 3 bases, with 12 bases sitting between them. This CDR3 contains 12 residues. The CDR3 sequence: CATGGLYYGYTF. The CDR3 DNA is TGTGCCACCGGGGGGCTCTACTATGGCTACACCTTC.

CDR3 sequence (DNA): TGTGCCAGCAGCTTAGAAGGGCCCAGAGATTACACCTTC. Encoded protein: CASSLEGPRDYTF. This chain uses TRBV7-6 with TRBJ1-2; D is ambiguous. Germline V gives CDR1 SGHVS, CDR2 FNYEAQ. Trimming pared 1 base from V and 11 bases from J, leaving 14 bases between. This CDR3 comprises 13 residues.

The chain has TRBV5-6 and TRBJ1-2; TRBD1 matches 7 bases. Germline CDR1 and CDR2: SGHDT and YYEEEE. CDR3 length: 13 amino acids. J lost 4 bases, V lost 2 bases, and 2 bases had no gene match. CDR3 coding DNA: TGTGCCAGCAGCTTCGGGACAGCCTATGGCTACACCTTC. Its protein product is CASSFGTAYGYTF.

V gene TRBV20-1 combines with J gene TRBJ1-1; no reliable D call. In germline, CDR1 is DFQATT, CDR2 SNEGSKA (reference sequence). V lost 3 bases, J lost 8 bases, and 7 bases lay in between. The length of the CDR3 is 10 residues. For the CDR3, the DNA is TGCAGTGCTAGGGTCGAAGAAGCTTTCTTT. This encodes CSARVEEAFF.

This chain uses TRBV9 with TRBJ2-7, with D perhaps assigned TRBD1 or TRBD2 (5 bases each). This CDR3 spans 14 amino acids. Trimming shortened V by 0 bases and J by 4 bases, and 11 bases separated the two germline ends. Germline lookup yields CDR1 SGDLS and CDR2 YYNGEE. DNA for the CDR3: TGTGCCAGCAGCGTAGGAGGGGACGCTTACGAGCAGTACTTC. This sequence encodes CASSVGGDAYEQYF. Looking up the rest from reference TRBV9 and TRBJ2-7 gives the full variable domain: DSGVTQTPKHLITATGQRVTLRCSPRSGDLSVYWYQQSLDQGLQFLIQYYNGEERAKGNILERFSAQQFPDLHSELNLSSLELGDSALYFCASSVGGDAYEQYFGPGTRLTVT.

The chain recombines TRBV6-4 with TRBJ2-7; TRBD2 agrees at 8 bases. The CDR3 contains 17 residues. Germline assignment: CDR1 MRHNA and CDR2 SNTAGT. V gave up 0 bases and J gave up 5 bases; unmatched junction bases: 12. This CDR3 reads CASSDSTFSGVLHEQYF. For the CDR3, the DNA is TGTGCCAGCAGTGACTCTACATTTAGCGGGGTCTTACACGAGCAGTACTTC.

The rearrangement uses TRBV29-1 and TRBJ1-1; D gene unclear. There are 14 residues in the CDR3. V lost 4 bases and J lost 2, with 14 bases in between. Per germline, CDR1 SQVTM and CDR2 ANQGSEA. This CDR3 reads CSVVSDLTNTEAFF. For the CDR3, the DNA is TGCAGCGTTGTATCCGACCTGACCAACACTGAAGCTTTCTTT.

This clone was detected once. The V call is TRBV5-1, the J call TRBJ2-5; D remains unclear. The CDR3 totals 14 residues. The germline V gene has CDR1 SGHRS and CDR2 YFSETQ. V was shortened by 0 bases and J by 2 bases, with 8 bases between the two germline ends. The CDR3 DNA sequence: TGCGCCAGCAGCTTGGTGGGATCACAAGAGACCCAGTACTTC. The encoded protein is CASSLVGSQETQYF.

The rearrangement links TRBV4-2 to TRBJ1-4; no reliable D call. The CDR3 loop spans 15 amino acids. Germline assignment: CDR1 LGHNA and CDR2 YNFKEQ. Trimming cost V 1 base and J 0 bases, with 6 bases left between them. The CDR3 region is CASSQATATNEKLFF. DNA for the CDR3: TGTGCCAGCAGCCAAGCTACCGCAACTAATGAAAAACTGTTTTTT.

The genes are TRBV19 and TRBJ2-1, with TRBD2 matching 9 bases. The germline V gene encodes CDR1 LNHDA and CDR2 SQIVND (reference sequence). V dropped 8 bases and J dropped 10; count of bases not matched to a gene: 6. The CDR3 length is 12 residues. CDR3 DNA: TGTGCCAGTGACCGCCTAGCGGGGGAGCAGTTCTTC. Translation: CASDRLAGEQFF.

V usage is TRBV6-2 or TRBV6-3 and J usage is TRBJ2-2; TRBD1 matches 8 bases. The CDR3 covers 14 residues. J lost 11 bases, V lost 6 bases, and 11 bases had no gene match. CDR1 and CDR2 (germline): MNHEY, SVGEGT. The DNA of the CDR3 is TGTGCCAGCAGCCCTGGACAGGGCCCTTTTGAGCTGTTTTTT. This translates into CASSPGQGPFELFF.

This clone was recorded once. This chain uses TRBV7-8 with TRBJ1-5; TRBD1 matches at 7 bases. Germline V lookup: CDR1 SGHVS, CDR2 FQNEAQ. V was pared by 5 bases and J by 9 bases, with 1 base of the junction left unmatched. The CDR3 sequence is 11 residues long. CDR3 in amino acids: CASSQGGPQHF. As DNA, the CDR3 is TGTGCCAGCAGCCAGGGGGGGCCCCAGCATTTT.

The V call is TRBV6-2 or TRBV6-3, the J call TRBJ1-5; TRBD1 might be the D (5 bases). Germline-derived CDR1 and CDR2 are MNHEY and SVGEGT. The CDR3 spans 18 residues. Trimming stripped 4 bases from V and 0 bases from J, with 19 bases between. CDR3 in amino acids: CASSLQEPRTYSNQPQHF. The CDR3 coding sequence is TGTGCCAGCAGTTTACAGGAGCCTCGAACTTATAGCAATCAGCCCCAGCATTTT.

The chain joins TRBV19 to TRBJ1-1; D ambiguous. V was pared by 3 bases and J by 8 bases, with 13 bases between. CDR3 length equals 13 residues. Germline CDR1 LNHDA, CDR2 SQIVND (reference sequence). In DNA, the CDR3 is TGTGCCAGTAGTATCGACACTTACGGGGAAGCTTTCTTT. Translation: CASSIDTYGEAFF.

The chain is built from TRBV19 and TRBJ2-7, with 7 bases matching TRBD1. CDR3 length equals 16 residues. Germline loops: CDR1 LNHDA, CDR2 SQIVND (reference sequence). Trimming took 3 bases from V and 6 from J; bases not matched to a gene: 14. The CDR3 protein is CASSIGQDRTRVEQYF. CDR3 sequence (DNA): TGTGCCAGTAGTATCGGTCAGGACAGGACGCGGGTCGAGCAGTACTTC.

V and J are TRBV5-8 and TRBJ1-2; 10 bases match TRBD1. V lost 4 bases to trimming and J lost 8 bases; unmatched junction nucleotides: 8. The CDR3 contains 14 residues. Germline-derived CDR1 and CDR2 are SGHTS and YDEGEE. DNA of the CDR3: TGTGCCAGCAGCCTCCGACAGGGGGCTAGGGGCTACACCTTC. As protein: CASSLRQGARGYTF.

The chain recombines TRBV27 with TRBJ2-5; 8 nucleotides agree with TRBD2. V shed 7 bases and J 4 bases; nucleotides not matched to a gene: 14. Germline V gene data show CDR1 as MNHEY and CDR2 as SMNVEV (reference sequence). The CDR3 consists of 16 residues. The DNA for the CDR3 is TGTGCCAGCAAAATGCTGGCCGGGGGGGTAAGAGAGACCCAGTACTTC. Its translation: CASKMLAGGVRETQYF.